Listed below are T cell receptor beta chains from one sample, sequenced in a study of memory CD4+ T cells and cytomegalovirus serostatus. Data came from immunoSEQ multiplex PCR; TCRdb stores just in-frame clones and leaves some out. The table records 35,000 to 50,000 clones, 75% to 85% of them present only once. Input material: memory CD4+ T cells from blood. All receptors come from an adult in good health and CMV-seronegative. CDR3s include the opening cysteine and the closing phenylalanine or tryptophan. A D gene is named only where the DNA matches it firmly. Part of the rows lack a size; the others show once, few, many or a class for expanded clones.

d_gene,abundance,len,j_gene,v_gene,CDR3aa,CDR3nt
.,.,15,TRBJ2-7,TRBV4-1,CASSQFRGQSYEQYF,TGCGCCAGCAGCCAATTCCGAGGACAGTCCTACGAGCAGTACTTC
TRBD2,.,16,TRBJ2-1,TRBV9,CASSVEGLAGYNEQFF,TGTGCCAGCAGCGTAGAGGGTCTAGCGGGCTACAATGAGCAGTTCTTC
TRBD1,few,15,TRBJ1-1,TRBV4-1,CASSQLGQGNTEAFF,TGCGCCAGCAGCCAATTGGGACAGGGGAACACTGAAGCTTTCTTT
TRBD2,.,16,TRBJ2-7,TRBV4-2,CASSKGQRDRSYEQYF,TGTGCCAGCAGCAAAGGGCAGCGGGATAGGTCCTACGAGCAGTACTTC
.,medium-sized,13,TRBJ2-5,TRBV2,CASRGQIGETQYF,TGTGCCAGCCGGGGACAAATCGGGGAGACCCAGTACTTC
.,.,16,TRBJ2-6,TRBV28,CASSSSQGNGANVLTF,TGTGCCAGCAGTTCGTCGCAGGGAAACGGGGCCAACGTCCTGACTTTC
TRBD1,.,14,TRBJ1-1,TRBV5-1,CASSQNRGFSEAFF,TGCGCCAGCAGCCAAAACAGGGGGTTTTCTGAAGCTTTCTTT
.,.,14,TRBJ1-1,TRBV5-1,CASSDQGGSSEAFF,TGCGCCAGCAGCGACCAGGGAGGTAGCTCTGAAGCTTTCTTT
.,.,14,TRBJ2-7,TRBV30,CAWSVPHRGNEQYF,TGTGCCTGGAGTGTGCCCCATCGGGGTAATGAGCAGTACTTC
.,.,16,TRBJ2-5,TRBV28,CAISGTSNGGQETQYF,TGTGCCATCTCCGGGACATCAAACGGGGGACAAGAGACCCAGTACTTC
.,.,13,TRBJ2-1,TRBV27,CASSRYSYNEQFF,TGTGCCAGCAGCAGGTACTCCTACAATGAGCAGTTCTTC
.,few,14,TRBJ1-1,TRBV5-5,CASSRQAMNTEAFF,TGTGCCAGCAGCAGACAGGCGATGAACACTGAAGCTTTCTTT
TRBD1,.,15,TRBJ2-7,TRBV18,CASSPAGTGGSEQYF,TGTGCCAGCTCACCAGCCGGGACAGGGGGTAGCGAGCAGTACTTC
TRBD2,.,14,TRBJ2-2,TRBV6-5,CASCSGRGYGELFF,TGTGCCAGCTGTAGCGGGAGAGGGTATGGGGAGCTGTTTTTT
.,.,15,TRBJ1-2,TRBV27,CASRPERSGGGGYTF,TGTGCCAGCAGGCCAGAAAGAAGTGGGGGGGGTGGCTACACCTTC
TRBD2,.,14,TRBJ2-7,TRBV10-2,CASRLAGDLGEQYF,TGCGCCAGCAGACTAGCGGGAGACTTGGGCGAGCAGTACTTC
.,.,12,TRBJ2-7,TRBV7-9,CASSYGGYEQYF,TGTGCCAGCAGCTACGGAGGCTACGAGCAGTACTTC
TRBD1,.,14,TRBJ1-1,TRBV28,CASRAGQTNTEAFF,TGTGCCAGCAGGGCGGGACAGACGAACACTGAAGCTTTCTTT
TRBD1,once,16,TRBJ1-1,TRBV15,CATSRDGQGVYPEAFF,TGTGCCACCAGCAGAGATGGGCAGGGGGTTTACCCTGAAGCTTTCTTT
.,.,14,TRBJ2-7,TRBV7-2,CASSARQTSYEQYF,TGTGCCAGCAGCGCGAGACAGACATCCTACGAGCAGTACTTC
TRBD2,.,15,TRBJ2-7,TRBV18,CASSVTSAGSYEQYF,TGTGCCAGCTCAGTGACTAGCGCCGGCTCCTACGAGCAGTACTTC
.,.,15,TRBJ2-1,TRBV27,CASSPQWDHDNEQFF,TGTGCCAGCAGTCCCCAGTGGGACCACGACAATGAGCAGTTCTTC
.,few,13,TRBJ2-5,TRBV5-6,CASSFGRPGAQYF,TGTGCCAGCAGCTTTGGCCGTCCGGGGGCCCAGTACTTC
TRBD2,.,16,TRBJ2-7,TRBV7-8,CASSLQQREWSYEQYF,TGTGCCAGCAGCTTACAACAGCGGGAGTGGTCCTACGAGCAGTACTTC
TRBD1,.,16,TRBJ2-5,TRBV15,CATSSPTGTGWETQYF,TGTGCCACCAGCAGTCCTACCGGGACAGGATGGGAGACCCAGTACTTC
.,.,16,TRBJ2-6,TRBV5-4,CASSQNAQSGANVLTF,TGTGCCAGCAGCCAAAACGCCCAGTCTGGGGCCAACGTCCTGACTTTC
TRBD1,.,14,TRBJ2-7,TRBV27,CASALGQQIVEQYF,TGTGCCAGCGCCCTGGGACAGCAGATAGTGGAGCAGTACTTC
.,.,13,TRBJ1-1,TRBV4-1,CASSPDTGRTAFF,TGCGCCAGCAGCCCGGACACGGGAAGGACAGCTTTCTTT
.,.,14,TRBJ2-5,TRBV6-1,CASSEGGAGETQYF,TGTGCCAGCAGTGAAGGGGGAGCGGGAGAGACCCAGTACTTC
.,few,13,TRBJ1-2,TRBV10-3,CAIRTETNYGYTF,TGTGCCATCAGAACAGAGACTAACTATGGCTACACCTTC